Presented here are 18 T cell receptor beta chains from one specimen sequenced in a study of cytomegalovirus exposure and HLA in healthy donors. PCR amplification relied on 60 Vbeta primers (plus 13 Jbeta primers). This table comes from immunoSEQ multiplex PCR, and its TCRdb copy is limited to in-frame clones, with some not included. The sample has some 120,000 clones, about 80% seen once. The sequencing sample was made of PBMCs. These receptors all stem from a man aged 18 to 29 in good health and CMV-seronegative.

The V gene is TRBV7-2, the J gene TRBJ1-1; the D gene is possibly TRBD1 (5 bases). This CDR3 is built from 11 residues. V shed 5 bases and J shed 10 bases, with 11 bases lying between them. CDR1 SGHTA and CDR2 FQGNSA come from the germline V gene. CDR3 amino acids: CASSVQVAAFF. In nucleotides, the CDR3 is TGTGCCAGCAGCGTACAGGTCGCAGCTTTCTTT.

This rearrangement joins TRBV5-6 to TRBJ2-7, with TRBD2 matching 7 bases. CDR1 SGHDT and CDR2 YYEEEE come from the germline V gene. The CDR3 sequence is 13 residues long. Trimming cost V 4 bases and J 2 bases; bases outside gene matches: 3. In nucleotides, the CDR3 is TGTGCCAGCAGCCGGGGAGGGACCTACGAGCAGTACGTC. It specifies CASSRGGTYEQYV.

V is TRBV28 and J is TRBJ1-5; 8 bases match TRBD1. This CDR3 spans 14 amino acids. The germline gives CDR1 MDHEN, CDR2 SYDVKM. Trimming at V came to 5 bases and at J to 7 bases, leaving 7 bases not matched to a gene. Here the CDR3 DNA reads TGTGCCAGCAGTCGTGGACAGGGTAACCAGCCCCAGCATTTT. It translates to CASSRGQGNQPQHF.

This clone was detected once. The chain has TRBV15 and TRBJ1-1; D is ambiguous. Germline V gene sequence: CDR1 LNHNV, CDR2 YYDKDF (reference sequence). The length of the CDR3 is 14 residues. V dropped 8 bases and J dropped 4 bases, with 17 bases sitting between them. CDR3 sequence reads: CATSPITDLTEAFF. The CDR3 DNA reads TGTGCCACCTCCCCTATTACAGACCTCACTGAAGCTTTCTTT.

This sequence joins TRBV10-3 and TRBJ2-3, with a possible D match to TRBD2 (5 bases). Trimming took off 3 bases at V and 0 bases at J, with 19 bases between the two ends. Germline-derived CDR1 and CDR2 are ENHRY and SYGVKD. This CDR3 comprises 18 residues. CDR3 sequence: CAISDSFGLASSTDTQYF. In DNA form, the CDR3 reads TGTGCCATCAGTGATAGTTTTGGGCTAGCATCTAGCACAGATACGCAGTATTTT.

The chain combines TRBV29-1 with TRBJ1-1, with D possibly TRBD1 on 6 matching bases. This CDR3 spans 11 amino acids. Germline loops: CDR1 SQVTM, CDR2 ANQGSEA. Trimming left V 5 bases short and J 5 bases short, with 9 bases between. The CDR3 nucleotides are TGCAGCGTTTCAGGGGTAACTGAAGCTTTCTTT. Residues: CSVSGVTEAFF.

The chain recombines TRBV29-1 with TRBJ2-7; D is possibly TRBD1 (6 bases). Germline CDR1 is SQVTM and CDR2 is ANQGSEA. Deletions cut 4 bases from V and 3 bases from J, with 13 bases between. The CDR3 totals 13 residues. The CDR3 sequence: CSVGEGGRYEQYF. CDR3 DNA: TGCAGCGTTGGCGAAGGGGGTCGCTACGAGCAGTACTTC.

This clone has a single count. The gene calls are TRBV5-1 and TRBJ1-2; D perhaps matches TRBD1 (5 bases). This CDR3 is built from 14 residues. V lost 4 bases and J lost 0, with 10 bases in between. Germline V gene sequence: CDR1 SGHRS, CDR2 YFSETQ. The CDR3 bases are TGCGCCAGCAGCAGGGGCAGGCCTAACTATGGCTACACCTTC. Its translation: CASSRGRPNYGYTF. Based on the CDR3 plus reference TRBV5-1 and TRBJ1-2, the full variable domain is KAGVTQTPRYLIKTRGQQVTLSCSPISGHRSVSWYQQTPGQGLQFLFEYFSETQRNKGNFPGRFSGRQFSNSRSEMNVSTLELGDSALYLCASSRGRPNYGYTFGSGTRLTVV.

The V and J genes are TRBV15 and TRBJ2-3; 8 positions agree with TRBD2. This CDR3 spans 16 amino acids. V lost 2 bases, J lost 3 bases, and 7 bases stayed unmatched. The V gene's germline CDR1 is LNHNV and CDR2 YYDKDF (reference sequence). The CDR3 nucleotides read TGTGCCACCAGCAGACAACTAGCGGCCGGAACAGATACGCAGTATTTT. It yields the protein CATSRQLAAGTDTQYF.

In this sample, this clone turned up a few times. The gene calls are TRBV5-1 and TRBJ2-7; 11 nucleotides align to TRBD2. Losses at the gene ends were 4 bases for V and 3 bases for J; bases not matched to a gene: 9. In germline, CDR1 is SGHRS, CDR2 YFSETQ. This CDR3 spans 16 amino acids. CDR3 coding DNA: TGCGCCAGCAGCCCGGGAGTAGCGGGAGGGTTCTACGAGCAGTACTTC. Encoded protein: CASSPGVAGGFYEQYF.

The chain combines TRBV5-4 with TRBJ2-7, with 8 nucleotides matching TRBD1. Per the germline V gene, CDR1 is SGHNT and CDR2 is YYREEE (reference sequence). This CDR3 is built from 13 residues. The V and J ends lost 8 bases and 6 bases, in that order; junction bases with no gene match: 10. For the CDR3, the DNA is TGTGCCAGTCGTTACGACAGGGGCGGCGAGCAGTACTTC. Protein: CASRYDRGGEQYF.

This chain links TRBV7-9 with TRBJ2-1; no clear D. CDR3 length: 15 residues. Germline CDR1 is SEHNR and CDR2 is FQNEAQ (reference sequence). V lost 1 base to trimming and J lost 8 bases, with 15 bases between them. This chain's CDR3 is CASSLGVGRSHEQFF. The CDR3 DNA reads TGTGCCAGCAGCTTAGGTGTGGGCCGAAGTCATGAGCAGTTCTTC.

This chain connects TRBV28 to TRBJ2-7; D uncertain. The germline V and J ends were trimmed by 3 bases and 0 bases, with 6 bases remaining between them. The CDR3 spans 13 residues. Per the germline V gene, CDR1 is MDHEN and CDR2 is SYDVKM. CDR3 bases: TGTGCCAGCAGTTTCGCAGACTCCTACGAGCAGTACTTC. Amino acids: CASSFADSYEQYF.

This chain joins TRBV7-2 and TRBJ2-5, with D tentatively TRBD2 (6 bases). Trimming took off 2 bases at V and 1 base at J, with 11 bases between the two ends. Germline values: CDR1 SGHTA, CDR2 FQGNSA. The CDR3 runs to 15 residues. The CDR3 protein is CASSLSSGFQETQYF. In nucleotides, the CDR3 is TGTGCCAGCAGCTTATCGAGCGGGTTCCAAGAGACCCAGTACTTC.

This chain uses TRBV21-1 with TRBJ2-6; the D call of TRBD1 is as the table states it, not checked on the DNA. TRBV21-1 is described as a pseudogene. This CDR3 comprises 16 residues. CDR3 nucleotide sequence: TGTGCCAGCTCCCAAACAGGGGGCGCTGGGGCCAACGTCCTGACTTTC. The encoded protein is CASSQTGGAGANVLTF.

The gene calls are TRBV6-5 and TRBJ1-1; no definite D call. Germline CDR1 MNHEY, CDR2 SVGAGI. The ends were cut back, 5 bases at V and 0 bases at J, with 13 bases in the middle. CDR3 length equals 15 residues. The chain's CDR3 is CASSPYYSLNTEAFF. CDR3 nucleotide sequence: TGTGCCAGCAGTCCGTACTATTCCTTGAACACTGAAGCTTTCTTT.

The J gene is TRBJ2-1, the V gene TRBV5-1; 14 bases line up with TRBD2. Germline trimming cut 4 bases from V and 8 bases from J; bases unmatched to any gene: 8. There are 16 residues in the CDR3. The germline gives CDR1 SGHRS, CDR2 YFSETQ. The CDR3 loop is CASSGGLAGGFDEQFF. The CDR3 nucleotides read TGCGCCAGCAGCGGTGGACTAGCGGGAGGTTTCGATGAGCAGTTCTTC.

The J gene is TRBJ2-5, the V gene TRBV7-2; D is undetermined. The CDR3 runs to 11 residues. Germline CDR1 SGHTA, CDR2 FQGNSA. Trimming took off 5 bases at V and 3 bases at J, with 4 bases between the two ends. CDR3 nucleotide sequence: TGTGCCAGCAGCCAAAAAGAGACCCAGTACTTC. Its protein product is CASSQKETQYF.